This T cell receptor beta chain was captured in a study of metastatic and nonmetastatic thyroid tumors. On the study more broadly: Repertoires from malignant and benign thyroid patients were compared across blood and tumor or nodule tissue. Study results and caveats: For both blood and tumor, malignant thyroid tumors reportedly showed significantly higher TCR beta diversity than benign nodules did.

This clone was observed a few times. Its antigen remains unknown. None of the patients had undergone any treatment ahead of thyroid surgery. In the authors' methods: Construction of a distant-metastasis classifier for papillary thyroid cancer relied on CDR3 differences across clinicopathological groups. Using MiXCR, TCRdb reanalyzed the PCR reads. These V and J calls rely on TCRdb rather than the paper's analysis. The sample holds 8,500 to 13,000 clones, about 25% seen once. Germline V lookup: CDR1 MNHNS, CDR2 SASEGT. V lost 1 base and J 3 bases, leaving 9 bases between the germline ends. CDR3 length: 14 residues.

The chain combines TRBV6-1 with TRBJ1-2, with D tentatively TRBD1 (5 bases). This TCR was recovered from a female donor with papillary thyroid cancer or a benign thyroid nodule (not recorded which). Some clones in this sample may be carry-over from other donors' samples. The sequencing input was tumor tissue. The CDR3 DNA reads as TGTGCCAGCAGTGAAGGGGAGGGGCACTATGGCTACACCTTC. It yields the protein CASSEGEGHYGYTF.